This record concerns one TCR beta chain sequence. The data stem from a study of shared clonotypes between healthy human individuals. Generated by immunoSEQ multiplex PCR, the TCRdb table keeps only in-frame clones and is missing some. Among about a million clones listed, approximately 77% were seen once. This receptor was taken from a young man in good health. Some clones in this sample may be carry-over from other donors' samples. Sample: memory CD4+ T cells from PBMCs. Noted subset: CD45RA-negative fraction.

CDR3 region: CASSLGRNIQYF. The CDR3 nucleotides are TGTGCCAGCAGCCTCGGGCGAAACATTCAGTACTTC. V usage is TRBV11-2 and J usage is TRBJ2-4; D is uncertain. Trimming shortened V by 5 bases and J by 6 bases, and 8 bases separated the two germline ends. Germline V gene lookup returns CDR1 SGHAT and CDR2 FQNNGV. The CDR3 spans 12 residues.